This paragraph covers one T cell receptor (beta chain) sequence. Its specificity is not known. The record originates from a study of cytomegalovirus exposure and HLA in healthy donors. Overall study: Drawn from HLA-typed donors, approximately 85 million unique TCRs were held in an early data release. Of all 380 or so donors who were genotyped, around 79% belonged to the Caucasian-associated ancestry cluster.

Study results and limitations: Earlier findings revealed that most TCR beta V segments proved productive either about 87% or about 30% of the time. Later analysis indicated greater clonal expansion among HLA-associated TCR beta chains than among equally common other chains.

60 Vbeta and 13 Jbeta primers were used in PCR. Only in-frame clones appear in the TCRdb table, and some are missing; sequencing was by immunoSEQ multiplex PCR. The sample holds about 170,000 clones, around 78% seen once. The clonotype originates from a woman aged 25 to 39 in good health and CMV-seropositive. The sample comprised PBMCs.

The CDR3 DNA follows: TGTGCCAGCAGTGTCGCCGAGAGAGATCGGGGCTACACCTTC. It encodes CASSVAERDRGYTF. The chain recombines TRBV6-1 with TRBJ1-2; D call uncertain. The CDR3 contains 14 residues. V was shortened by 4 bases and J by 8 bases, with 17 bases between the two germline ends. In germline, CDR1 is MNHNS, CDR2 SASEGT.